Below are 31 T cell receptor beta chains sequenced from a single sample in a study of T cells in Graves' hyperthyroidism and ophthalmopathy. Amplified TCR beta CDR3 regions came from RNA transcripts. Primed by the HTBI set, a first-round RT-PCR was run on the TCR CDR3. From the multiplex PCR reads, TCRdb called clonotypes with MiXCR, one entry per CDR3 protein. The sample holds hundreds of thousands of distinct CDR3 sequences, roughly 22% seen once. What was sequenced was blood. These receptors all stem from a young man with Graves' ophthalmopathy.

This clonotype has just a few counts. This rearrangement joins TRBV7-8 to TRBJ1-3; D gene unclear. V was pared by 1 base and J by 4 bases, with 8 bases between. CDR1 and CDR2 from the germline V gene are SGHVS and FQNEAQ. The CDR3 is 14 amino acids. DNA for the CDR3: TGTGCCAGCAGCTTAGATACTGGCGGAAACACCATATATTTT. It is translated as CASSLDTGGNTIYF.

This clonotype was detected many times. The rearrangement links TRBV20-1 to TRBJ2-3; 14 bases align to TRBD2. Germline V gives CDR1 DFQATT, CDR2 SNEGSKA (reference sequence). V lost 0 bases, J lost 4 bases, and 3 bases stayed unmatched. The CDR3 totals 16 residues. The CDR3 DNA sequence: TGCAGTGCTAGAGATCCGACTAGCGGGAGGGCAGATACGCAGTATTTT. Encoded protein: CSARDPTSGRADTQYF.

This clonotype was observed a handful of times. This rearrangement joins TRBV5-6 to TRBJ1-1; 8 bases are a match to TRBD1. The junction had 13 bases not matched to a gene; V was cut back by 2 bases and J by 1 base. Germline CDR1 reads SGHDT; CDR2 reads YYEEEE. This CDR3 comprises 18 residues. The CDR3 DNA follows: TGTGCCAGCAGCTTCAGCCCGGACAGGGCCCAAGCGAACACTGAAGCTTTCTTT. Protein sequence: CASSFSPDRAQANTEAFF. Looking up the rest from reference TRBV5-6 and TRBJ1-1 gives the full variable domain: DAGVTQSPTHLIKTRGQQVTLRCSPKSGHDTVSWYQQALGQGPQFIFQYYEEEERQRGNFPDRFSGHQFPNYSSELNVNALLLGDSALYLCASSFSPDRAQANTEAFFGQGTRLTVV.

This clonotype was recorded at least ten times. The chain links TRBV18 to TRBJ1-2; D not resolved. Deletions cut 1 base from V and 8 bases from J, with 11 bases between. The CDR3 runs to 13 residues. Germline values: CDR1 KGHSH, CDR2 LQKENI. The CDR3 is CASSPRKSDGYTF. The CDR3, as DNA: TGTGCCAGCTCACCACGTAAATCCGACGGCTACACCTTC.

The chain joins TRBV24-1 to TRBJ2-5; D might be TRBD1 or TRBD2, each matching 5 bases. V was pared by 6 bases and J by 2 bases, with 12 bases between. The CDR3 sequence is 14 residues long. Per germline, CDR1 KGHDR and CDR2 SFDVKD. CDR3 DNA sequence: TGTGCCACCAGTACTACTAGACAGCAAGAGACCCAGTACTTC. Protein sequence: CATSTTRQQETQYF.

This clonotype occurred a few times. The chain uses TRBV5-1 and TRBJ2-5; maybe TRBD2 (5 bases). Trimming removed 4 bases from V and 2 bases from J, with 15 bases in between. This CDR3 has 15 residues. Germline lookup yields CDR1 SGHRS and CDR2 YFSETQ. Written as DNA, the CDR3 is TGCGCCAGCAGCGTGCGGTCGGGGATTCAAGAGACCCAGTACTTC. This encodes CASSVRSGIQETQYF.

A few counts support this clonotype. The chain has TRBV6-5 and TRBJ2-7; TRBD2 might be the D (6 bases). Trimming took off 4 bases at V and 2 bases at J, with 12 bases between the two ends. Per the germline V gene, CDR1 is MNHEY and CDR2 is SVGAGI. The CDR3 has 14 residues. This CDR3 reads CASSSGESTYEQYF. CDR3 in DNA: TGTGCCAGCAGTTCGGGAGAAAGTACCTACGAGCAGTACTTC.

This clonotype was seen repeatedly, ten times or more. This chain connects TRBV5-1 to TRBJ1-5; a weak D match, TRBD1 (5 bases). Germline V CDR1 and CDR2: SGHRS, YFSETQ. With 4 bases removed from V and 4 bases from J, the gap between germline ends came to 15 bases. The CDR3 length is 15 residues. CDR3 in amino acids: CASSLDGGWNQPQHF. In nucleotides, the CDR3 is TGCGCCAGCAGCCTAGACGGGGGTTGGAATCAGCCCCAGCATTTT.

This clonotype came up a few times. J is TRBJ1-5 and V is TRBV27; 11 positions agree with TRBD1. Per the germline V gene, CDR1 is MNHEY and CDR2 is SMNVEV (reference sequence). The CDR3 runs to 15 residues. The V segment lost 6 bases and the J segment 7 bases; nucleotides outside the gene matches: 8. DNA for the CDR3: TGTGCCAGCAGCCAAGGGGACAGGGGGGCGCAGCCCCAGCATTTT. Translating it yields CASSQGDRGAQPQHF.

The chain uses TRBV6-9 and TRBJ1-6; no definite D call. Trimming took 2 bases from V and 8 from J, leaving 4 bases between them. The CDR3 sequence is 12 residues long. Germline V gives CDR1 MNHGY, CDR2 SVAAGI. The CDR3 region is CASSYRDSPLHF. CDR3 nucleotide sequence: TGTGCCAGCAGTTATCGAGATTCACCCCTCCACTTT.

This clonotype has more than one count but fewer than ten. This rearrangement joins TRBV28 to TRBJ1-6; D unclear. CDR3 length equals 8 residues. Per germline, CDR1 MDHEN and CDR2 SYDVKM. CDR3 DNA: TGTGCGGGCTCACCCCTCCACTTT. Its protein product is CAGSPLHF.

The J gene is TRBJ2-7, the V gene TRBV27, with D uncertain. V gave up 2 bases and J gave up 1 base, with 6 bases separating them. CDR3 length: 13 amino acids. Germline assignment: CDR1 MNHEY and CDR2 SMNVEV (reference sequence). The CDR3 nucleotides are TGTGCCAGCAGTTTAGGGATTTCCTACGAGCAGTACTTC. Translation: CASSLGISYEQYF.

The chain combines TRBV7-2 with TRBJ2-2; D is possibly TRBD2 (7 bases). Germline CDR1 SGHTA, CDR2 FQGNSA. Trimming cost V 7 bases and J 1 base, with 13 bases left between them. This CDR3 spans 15 amino acids. Here the CDR3 DNA reads TGTGCCAGCACGGGGGGCAGACAGAACACCGGGGAGCTGTTTTTT. Translated: CASTGGRQNTGELFF.

This clonotype was seen only a few times. J is TRBJ2-1 and V is TRBV6-1; 11 bases agree with TRBD2. V lost 5 bases, J lost 0 bases, and 9 bases stayed unmatched. The CDR3 spans 18 residues. The V gene's germline CDR1 is MNHNS and CDR2 SASEGT. The CDR3 reads CASSSLAGGPSSYNEQFF. The CDR3 bases are TGTGCCAGCAGTTCCCTAGCGGGAGGCCCTAGCTCCTACAATGAGCAGTTCTTC.

This chain connects TRBV12-3 or TRBV12-4 to TRBJ1-3; D unclear. Trimming pared 1 base from V and 0 bases from J, leaving 13 bases between. This CDR3 has 17 amino acids. The CDR3 loop is CASSLDLDRGSGNTIYF. The CDR3 region has the DNA TGTGCCAGCAGTTTAGACCTTGACCGCGGCTCTGGAAACACCATATATTTT.

This clonotype has a single count. At one end, the junction sequence differs from germline, possibly due to a read error. The V call is TRBV5-1, the J call TRBJ2-3; 7 bases map to TRBD2. There are 15 residues in the CDR3. The germline gives CDR1 SGHRS, CDR2 YFSETQ. The CDR3 DNA reads TGTGCCAGCAGCTTGGCTCTGCGGGAGAGAGATACGCAGTATTTT. Amino acids: CASSLALRERDTQYF.

This clonotype was detected many times. The rearrangement joins TRBV12-3 or TRBV12-4 to TRBJ2-7; 14 bases are shared with TRBD2. Trimming at V came to 6 bases and at J to 4 bases, leaving 5 bases not matched to a gene. The CDR3 is made up of 15 amino acids. The CDR3 DNA reads as TGTGCCAGCAGATCCGGGACTAGCGGGAGTTACGAGCAGTACTTC. This translates into CASRSGTSGSYEQYF.

This clonotype has ten or more counts. The rearrangement joins TRBV20-1 to TRBJ1-1; tentatively, D is TRBD1 (5 bases). V was shortened by 1 base and J by 7 bases, with 13 bases between the two germline ends. The length of the CDR3 is 13 residues. CDR1 DFQATT and CDR2 SNEGSKA come from the germline V gene (reference sequence). The CDR3 loop reads CSARGGERIEAFF. CDR3 DNA: TGCAGTGCTAGAGGGGGGGAACGGATTGAAGCTTTCTTT.

Concerning this clonotype itself: The junction and the germline gene differ at one end; a read error may be behind it. The chain carries TRBV3-1 and TRBJ2-5; TRBD1 matches 8 bases. CDR3 length: 13 amino acids. Germline V gene sequence: CDR1 LGHDT, CDR2 YNNKEL (reference sequence). Written as DNA, the CDR3 is TGCGCCAGCAGCCAGACAGGGGAAGAGACCCAGTACTTC. The encoded protein is CASSQTGEETQYF.

The rearrangement joins TRBV9 to TRBJ2-7, with 7 bases aligning to TRBD1. From germline, CDR1 is SGDLS and CDR2 YYNGEE. J lost 2 bases, V lost 0 bases, and 5 bases had no gene match. The CDR3 contains 15 residues. This CDR3 is CASSVGRTGAYEQYF. CDR3 coding DNA: TGTGCCAGCAGCGTAGGGAGGACAGGTGCCTACGAGCAGTACTTC.

There are many counts of this clonotype. This chain links TRBV11-2 with TRBJ2-1, with 10 bases fitting TRBD2. Germline V gives CDR1 SGHAT, CDR2 FQNNGV. There are 15 residues in the CDR3. V was clipped by 3 bases and J by 7 bases; unmatched bases: 6. The CDR3 coding sequence is TGTGCCAGCAGCTTCCTAGCGGGAGATATGAATGAGCAGTTCTTC. This gives the protein CASSFLAGDMNEQFF.

Ten or more counts support this clonotype. The J gene is TRBJ2-1, the V gene TRBV2, with D perhaps TRBD2 (5 bases). V dropped 6 bases and J dropped 7 bases, with 7 bases sitting between them. The CDR3 runs 11 residues. The germline gives CDR1 SNHLY, CDR2 FYNNEI. CDR3 bases: TGTGCCAGCAGACTAGTAAATGAGCAGTTCTTC. Translation gives CASRLVNEQFF.

This chain connects TRBV20-1 to TRBJ1-1, with D tentatively TRBD1 (5 bases). The CDR3 loop spans 12 amino acids. V was cut by 3 bases and J by 1 base, with 6 bases left in between. Germline values: CDR1 DFQATT, CDR2 SNEGSKA (reference sequence). CDR3 residues: CSARGPNTEAFF. The DNA for the CDR3 is TGCAGTGCTAGGGGACCGAACACTGAAGCTTTCTTT.

This clonotype was observed many times. This chain uses TRBV5-1 with TRBJ2-7; TRBD2 matches 13 bases. The CDR3 totals 16 residues. Looked up from germline, CDR1 is SGHRS and CDR2 is YFSETQ. V gave up 4 bases and J gave up 6 bases; unmatched junction bases: 10. In DNA, the CDR3 is TGCGCCAGCAGCCCCCAAACTAGCGGGAGGGCCCTCGAGCAGTACTTC. Translated, it gives CASSPQTSGRALEQYF.

At least ten counts were recorded for this clonotype. The J gene is TRBJ1-6, the V gene TRBV6-1; 8 bases are shared with TRBD1. In germline, CDR1 is MNHNS, CDR2 SASEGT. CDR3 length: 13 amino acids. V lost 6 bases to trimming and J lost 15 bases; unmatched junction nucleotides: 10. The CDR3 loop is CASSGTGLRLLHF. DNA for the CDR3: TGTGCCAGCAGCGGGACAGGTCTGCGTCTCCTCCACTTT.

V and J are TRBV28 and TRBJ2-7; D not certain. The germline CDR1 and CDR2 sequences are MDHEN and SYDVKM. Trimming left V 6 bases short and J 2 bases short, with 14 bases between. The CDR3 has 14 residues. CDR3 coding DNA: TGTGCCAGCAGCCCCCGGAGAACCGCCTACGAGCAGTACTTC. This translates into CASSPRRTAYEQYF. The full variable domain, in which reference TRBV28 and TRBJ2-7 provide the parts outside the CDR3, is DVKVTQSSRYLVKRTGEKVFLECVQDMDHENMFWYRQDPGLGLRLIYFSYDVKMKEKGDIPEGYSVSREKKERFSLILESASTNQTSMYLCASSPRRTAYEQYFGPGTRLTVT.

Worth noting for this clonotype: No conserved phenylalanine or tryptophan is present at the end of the CDR3, so a read error is the likely explanation. V and J are TRBV5-1 and TRBJ1-5; D not resolved. V was cut by 4 bases and J by 2 bases, with 7 bases left in between. Germline V gene data show CDR1 as SGHRS and CDR2 as YFSETQ. The CDR3 is 13 amino acids. The DNA for the CDR3 is TGCGCCAGCAGCAGAGACGGCAATCAGCCCCAGCATTGT. This encodes CASSRDGNQPQHC.

The chain employs TRBV9 and TRBJ1-1; no clear D gene. The CDR3 loop spans 14 amino acids. CDR1 is SGDLS, CDR2 YYNGEE, per germline. The V and J ends lost 1 base and 1 base respectively, with 8 bases between them. The CDR3 nucleotides read TGTGCCAGCAGCGTAAACCCAGGGAACACTGAAGCTTTCTTT. This translates into CASSVNPGNTEAFF.

The chain is built from TRBV2 and TRBJ2-2; 12 bases fit TRBD2. V was pared by 6 bases and J by 1 base, with 0 bases of the junction left unmatched. Germline loops: CDR1 SNHLY, CDR2 FYNNEI. The CDR3 is made up of 15 amino acids. The CDR3 protein is CASRGLAGNTGELFF. DNA of the CDR3: TGTGCCAGCAGGGGACTAGCGGGGAACACCGGGGAGCTGTTTTTT. Full variable domain (outside the CDR3, taken from reference TRBV2 and TRBJ2-2): EPEVTQTPSHQVTQMGQEVILRCVPISNHLYFYWYRQILGQKVEFLVSFYNNEISEKSEIFDDQFSVERPDGSNFTLKIRSTKLEDSAMYFCASRGLAGNTGELFFGEGSRLTVL.

The chain carries TRBV12-3 or TRBV12-4 and TRBJ2-5, with 12 bases matching TRBD2. The CDR3 covers 15 residues. V shed 6 bases, J shed 1 base, and the junction held 3 bases outside the gene matches. The CDR3 is CASRRTSGTQETQYF. The CDR3 region has the DNA TGTGCCAGCAGACGGACTAGCGGGACCCAAGAGACCCAGTACTTC.

The chain couples TRBV6-5 to TRBJ1-2, with 7 bases aligning to TRBD1. The CDR3 contains 15 residues. Germline V CDR1 and CDR2: MNHEY, SVGAGI. V gave up 2 bases and J gave up 3 bases; unmatched junction bases: 6. For the CDR3, the DNA is TGTGCCAGCAGTTACGGTTCAGGGGGTGACTATGGCTACACCTTC. Its translation: CASSYGSGGDYGYTF.